In this sample, the clone carrying this T cell receptor beta chain turned up a few times. This specimen comes from a study of tumor and adjacent non-tumor tissue in lung cancer. The wider study: Histology: 12 adenocarcinoma, a couple of squamous cell carcinoma, 1 small cell lung cancer. Each sample yielded 4 million to 5 million productive TCRbeta reads on average.

Trimming took off 8 bases at V and 5 bases at J, with 16 bases between the two ends. In germline, CDR1 is SQVTM, CDR2 ANQGSEA. CDR3 length equals 13 residues. This sample's RNA came from whole unsorted tissue. A modified ARM-PCR protocol with three rounds of nested PCR amplified TCRbeta. TCRdb reprocessed the multiplex PCR reads with MiXCR, giving one entry per CDR3 protein. The table records over 60,000 distinct CDR3 sequences, around 85% of them present only once. The receptor comes from a woman in her forties or fifties with non-small cell lung cancer. Sequencing was performed on lung tumor tissue. The V and J genes are TRBV29-1 and TRBJ1-5; D perhaps matches TRBD1 (6 bases). The CDR3 DNA reads TGCAGCATTGCAGGGGCTGGCTATCAGCCCCAGCATTTT. It translates to CSIAGAGYQPQHF.